This TCR beta chain was documented in a study of shared clonotypes between healthy human individuals. Here immunoSEQ multiplex PCR was the method, and the copy in TCRdb shows in-frame clones only, minus some. Of some 980,000 clones listed, approximately 76% are singletons. V trimming: 1 base; J trimming: 4 bases; junction bases outside the gene matches: 8. The length of the CDR3 is 16 residues. From germline, CDR1 is MGHRA and CDR2 YSYEKL. The specimen sequenced was memory CD4+ T cells sorted from blood. Subset given: CD45RA-negative fraction. This TCR came from a man younger than 30 in good health. The rearrangement joins TRBV4-1 to TRBJ1-2; 8 bases align to TRBD1. CDR3 sequence reads: CASSQGQGIAFYGYTF. For the CDR3, the DNA is TGCGCCAGCAGCCAAGGACAGGGGATTGCTTTCTATGGCTACACCTTC.